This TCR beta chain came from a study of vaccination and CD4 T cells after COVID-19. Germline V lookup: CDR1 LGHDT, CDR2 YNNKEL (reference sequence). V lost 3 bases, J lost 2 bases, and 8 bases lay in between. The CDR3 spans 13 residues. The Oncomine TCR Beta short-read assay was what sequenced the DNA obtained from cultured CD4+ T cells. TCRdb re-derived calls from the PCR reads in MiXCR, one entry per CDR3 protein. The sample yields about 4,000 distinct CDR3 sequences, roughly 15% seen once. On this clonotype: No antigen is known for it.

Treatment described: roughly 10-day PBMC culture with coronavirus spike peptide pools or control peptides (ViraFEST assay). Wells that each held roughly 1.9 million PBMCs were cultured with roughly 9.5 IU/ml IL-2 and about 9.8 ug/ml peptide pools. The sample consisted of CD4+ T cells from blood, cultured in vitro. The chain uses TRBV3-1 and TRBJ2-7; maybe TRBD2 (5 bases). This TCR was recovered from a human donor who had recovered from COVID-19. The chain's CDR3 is CASSQYGTYEQYF. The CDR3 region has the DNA TGTGCCAGCAGCCAGTACGGGACCTACGAGCAGTACTTC.